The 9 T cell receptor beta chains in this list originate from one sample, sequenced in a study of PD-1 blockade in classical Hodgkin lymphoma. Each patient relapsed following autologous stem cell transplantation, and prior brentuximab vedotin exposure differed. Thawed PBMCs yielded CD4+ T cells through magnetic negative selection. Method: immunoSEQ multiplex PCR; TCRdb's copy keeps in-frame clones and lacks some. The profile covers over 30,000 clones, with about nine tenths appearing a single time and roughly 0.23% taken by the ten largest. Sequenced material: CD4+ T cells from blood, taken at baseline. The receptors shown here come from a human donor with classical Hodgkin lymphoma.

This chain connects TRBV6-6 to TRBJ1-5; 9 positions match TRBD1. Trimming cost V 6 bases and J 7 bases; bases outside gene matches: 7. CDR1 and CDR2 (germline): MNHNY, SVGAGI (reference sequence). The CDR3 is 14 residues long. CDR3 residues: CASRAGTGTQPQHF. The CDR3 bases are TGTGCCAGCAGGGCCGGGACAGGGACACAGCCCCAGCATTTT.

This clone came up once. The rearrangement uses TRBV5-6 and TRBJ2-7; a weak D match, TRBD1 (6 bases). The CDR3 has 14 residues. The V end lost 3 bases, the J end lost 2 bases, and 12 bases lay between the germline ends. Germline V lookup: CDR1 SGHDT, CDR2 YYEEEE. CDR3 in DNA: TGTGCCAGCAGCTGGGGGCTACCCACCTACGAGCAGTACTTC. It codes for CASSWGLPTYEQYF.

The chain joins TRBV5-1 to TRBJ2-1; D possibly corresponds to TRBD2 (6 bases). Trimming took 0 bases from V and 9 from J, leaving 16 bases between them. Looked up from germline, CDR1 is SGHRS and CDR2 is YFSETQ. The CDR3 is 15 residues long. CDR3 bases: TGCGCCAGCAGCTTGGATCCGGGAGTCGTTGGTGAGCAGTTCTTC. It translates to CASSLDPGVVGEQFF.

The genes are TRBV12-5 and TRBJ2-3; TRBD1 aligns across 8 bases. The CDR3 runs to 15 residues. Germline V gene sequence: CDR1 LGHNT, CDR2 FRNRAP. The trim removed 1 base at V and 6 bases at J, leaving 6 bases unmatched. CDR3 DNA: TGTGCTAGTGGTTTGGGTCGACAGGGGATGGATACGCAGTATTTT. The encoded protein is CASGLGRQGMDTQYF. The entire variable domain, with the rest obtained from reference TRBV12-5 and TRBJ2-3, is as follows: DARVTQTPRHKVTEMGQEVTMRCQPILGHNTVFWYRQTMMQGLELLAYFRNRAPLDDSGMPKDRFSAEMPDATLATLKIQPSEPRDSAVYFCASGLGRQGMDTQYFGPGTRLTVL.

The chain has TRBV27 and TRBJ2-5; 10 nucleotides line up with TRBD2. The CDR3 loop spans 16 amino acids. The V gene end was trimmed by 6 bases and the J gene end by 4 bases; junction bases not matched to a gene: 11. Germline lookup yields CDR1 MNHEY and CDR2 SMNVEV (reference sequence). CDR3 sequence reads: CASSRQREGRGETQYF. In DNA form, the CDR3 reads TGTGCCAGCAGCAGACAGCGGGAGGGCCGTGGAGAGACCCAGTACTTC.

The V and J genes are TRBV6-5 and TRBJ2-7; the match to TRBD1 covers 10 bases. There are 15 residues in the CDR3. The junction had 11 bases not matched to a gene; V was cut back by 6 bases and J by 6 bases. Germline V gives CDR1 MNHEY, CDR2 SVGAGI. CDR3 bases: TGTGCCAGCAGGGGAAGGGGACAGGGGAGTCGCGAGCAGTACTTC. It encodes CASRGRGQGSREQYF.

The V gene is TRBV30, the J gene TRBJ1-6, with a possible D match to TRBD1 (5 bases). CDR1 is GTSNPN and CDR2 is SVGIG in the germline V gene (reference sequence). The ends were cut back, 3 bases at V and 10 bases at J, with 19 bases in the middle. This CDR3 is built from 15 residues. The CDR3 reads CAWSLTRQGDSPLHF. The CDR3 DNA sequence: TGTGCCTGGAGCCTTACCCGGCAGGGAGACTCACCCCTCCACTTT.

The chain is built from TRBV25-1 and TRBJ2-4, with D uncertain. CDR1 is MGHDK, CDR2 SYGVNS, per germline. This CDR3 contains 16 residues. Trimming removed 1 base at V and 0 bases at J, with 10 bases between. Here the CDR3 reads CASSESPAVAKNIQYF. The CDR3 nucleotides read TGTGCCAGCAGTGAATCCCCGGCAGTAGCCAAAAACATTCAGTACTTC.

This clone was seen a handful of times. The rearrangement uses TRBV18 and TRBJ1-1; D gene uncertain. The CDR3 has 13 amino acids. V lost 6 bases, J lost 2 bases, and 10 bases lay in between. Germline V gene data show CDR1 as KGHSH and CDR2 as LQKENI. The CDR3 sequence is CASSPLDNTEAFF. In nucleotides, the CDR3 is TGTGCCAGCTCTCCCCTGGACAACACTGAAGCTTTCTTT.